The sequence of this TCR beta chain was determined in a study of T-cell reconstitution after alpha-beta-depleted transplantation in children. The library targeted TCRbeta and was prepared with unique molecular identifiers. TCRdb fed the PCR reads into MiXCR, producing one record per CDR3 protein. The sample has about 830,000 distinct CDR3 sequences; roughly 15% are singletons. Trimming removed 4 bases at V and 4 bases at J, with 10 bases between. The CDR3 extends over 13 amino acids. Germline V gives CDR1 SGHTA, CDR2 FQGNSA. A word on this clonotype: The antigen is unknown.

Study outcomes and limitations: Hyperexpanded clones declined; after one year, newly produced T cells mostly supplied diversity. Several hundred rapidly expanded clones from non-depleted graft cells reportedly supplied alpha-beta T cells about two months post-transplant. Some patients showed high day-60 TCRbeta diversity, which derived from surviving recipient T cells and thymic progenitors.

Sequenced material: PBMCs, mostly from graft donor cells, taken 360 days after TCRalphabeta/CD19-depleted stem cell transplant. J is TRBJ1-1 and V is TRBV7-2; D is undetermined. This sequence originates from a male patient under 18 who had a stem cell transplant for acute lymphoblastic leukemia, so the T cells may come from the graft donor. CDR3: CASSSQWGTEAFF. In nucleotides, the CDR3 is TGTGCCAGCAGCTCCCAGTGGGGCACTGAAGCTTTCTTT.